Sequencing of this T cell receptor beta chain was carried out in a study of blood T cell repertoires in COVID-19. Study context: Sites across the United States, Italy and Spain contributed samples from acute and convalescent COVID-19. Sources were T cells, B-cell-depleted T cells, or PBMCs; the material itself was cDNA or gDNA.

A Seattle source enrolled patients during active infection and followed them longitudinally. Germline V gene data show CDR1 as MNHEY and CDR2 as SMNVEV (reference sequence). The CDR3 has 12 amino acids. The V end was cut by 2 bases, the J end by 5 bases, with 7 bases between. Sequenced by immunoSEQ multiplex PCR; TCRdb stores in-frame clones only, minus some. The sample yields about 75,000 clones, about 88% seen once. The specimen sequenced was peripheral blood. V is TRBV27 and J is TRBJ2-7; D gene ambiguous. This clonotype originated in a man older than 75 with COVID-19, enrolled during active disease. The CDR3 spells CASSLGRNEQYF. CDR3 nucleotide sequence: TGTGCCAGCAGTTTAGGCCGCAACGAGCAGTACTTC.